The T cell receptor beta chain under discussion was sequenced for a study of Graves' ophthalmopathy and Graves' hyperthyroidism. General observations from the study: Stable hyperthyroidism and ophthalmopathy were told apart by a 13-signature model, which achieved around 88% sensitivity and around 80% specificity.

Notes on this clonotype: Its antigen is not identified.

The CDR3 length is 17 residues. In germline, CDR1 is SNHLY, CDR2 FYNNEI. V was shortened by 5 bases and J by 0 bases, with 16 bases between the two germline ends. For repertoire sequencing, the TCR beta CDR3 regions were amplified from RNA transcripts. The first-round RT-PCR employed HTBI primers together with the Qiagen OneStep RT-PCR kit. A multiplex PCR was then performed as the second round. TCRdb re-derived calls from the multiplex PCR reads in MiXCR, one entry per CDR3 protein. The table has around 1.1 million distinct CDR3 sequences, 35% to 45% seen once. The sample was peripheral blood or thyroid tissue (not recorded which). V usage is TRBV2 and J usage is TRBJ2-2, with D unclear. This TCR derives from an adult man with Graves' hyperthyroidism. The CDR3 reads CASSYSIDLANTGELFF. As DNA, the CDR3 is TGTGCCAGCAGTTACTCGATCGATTTGGCGAACACCGGGGAGCTGTTTTTT. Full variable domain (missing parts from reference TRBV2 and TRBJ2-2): EPEVTQTPSHQVTQMGQEVILRCVPISNHLYFYWYRQILGQKVEFLVSFYNNEISEKSEIFDDQFSVERPDGSNFTLKIRSTKLEDSAMYFCASSYSIDLANTGELFFGEGSRLTVL.